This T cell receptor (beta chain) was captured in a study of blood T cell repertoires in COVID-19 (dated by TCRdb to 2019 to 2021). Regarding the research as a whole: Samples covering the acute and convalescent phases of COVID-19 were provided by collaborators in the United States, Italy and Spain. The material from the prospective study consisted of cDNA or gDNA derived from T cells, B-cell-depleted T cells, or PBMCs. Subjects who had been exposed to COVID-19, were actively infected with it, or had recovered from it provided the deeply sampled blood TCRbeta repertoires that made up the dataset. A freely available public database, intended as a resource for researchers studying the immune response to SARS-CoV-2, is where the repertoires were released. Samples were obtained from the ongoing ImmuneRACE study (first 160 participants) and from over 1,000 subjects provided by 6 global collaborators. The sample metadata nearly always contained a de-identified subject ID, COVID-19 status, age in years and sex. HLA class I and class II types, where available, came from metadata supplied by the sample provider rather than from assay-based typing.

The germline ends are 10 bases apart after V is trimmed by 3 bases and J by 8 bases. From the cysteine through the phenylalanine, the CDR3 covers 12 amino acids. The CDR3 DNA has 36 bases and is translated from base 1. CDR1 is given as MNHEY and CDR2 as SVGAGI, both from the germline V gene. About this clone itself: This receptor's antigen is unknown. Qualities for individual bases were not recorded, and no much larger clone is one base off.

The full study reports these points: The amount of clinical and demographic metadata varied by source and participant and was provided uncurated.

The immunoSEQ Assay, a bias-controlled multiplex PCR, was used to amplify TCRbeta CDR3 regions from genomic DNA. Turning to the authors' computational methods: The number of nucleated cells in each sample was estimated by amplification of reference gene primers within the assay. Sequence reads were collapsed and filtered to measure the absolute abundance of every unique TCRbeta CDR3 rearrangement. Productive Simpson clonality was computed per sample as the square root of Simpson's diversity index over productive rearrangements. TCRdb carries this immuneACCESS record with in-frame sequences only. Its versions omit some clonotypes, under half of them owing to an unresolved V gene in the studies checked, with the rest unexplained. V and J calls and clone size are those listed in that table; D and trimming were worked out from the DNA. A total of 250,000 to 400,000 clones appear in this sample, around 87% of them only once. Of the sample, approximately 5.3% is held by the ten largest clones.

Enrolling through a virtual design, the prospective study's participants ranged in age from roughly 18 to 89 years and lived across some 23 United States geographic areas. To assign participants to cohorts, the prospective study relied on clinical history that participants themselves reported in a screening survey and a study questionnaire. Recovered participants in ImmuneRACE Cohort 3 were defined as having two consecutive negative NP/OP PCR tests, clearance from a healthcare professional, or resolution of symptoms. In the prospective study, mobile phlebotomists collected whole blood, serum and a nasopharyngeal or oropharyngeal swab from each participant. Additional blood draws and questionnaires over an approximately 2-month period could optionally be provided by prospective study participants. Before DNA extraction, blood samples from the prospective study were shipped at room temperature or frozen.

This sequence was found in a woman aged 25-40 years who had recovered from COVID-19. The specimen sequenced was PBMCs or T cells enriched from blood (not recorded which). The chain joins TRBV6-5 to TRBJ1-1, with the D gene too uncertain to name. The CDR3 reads CASSYSGREAFF. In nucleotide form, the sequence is TGTGCCAGCAGTTATTCTGGCAGGGAAGCTTTCTTT.